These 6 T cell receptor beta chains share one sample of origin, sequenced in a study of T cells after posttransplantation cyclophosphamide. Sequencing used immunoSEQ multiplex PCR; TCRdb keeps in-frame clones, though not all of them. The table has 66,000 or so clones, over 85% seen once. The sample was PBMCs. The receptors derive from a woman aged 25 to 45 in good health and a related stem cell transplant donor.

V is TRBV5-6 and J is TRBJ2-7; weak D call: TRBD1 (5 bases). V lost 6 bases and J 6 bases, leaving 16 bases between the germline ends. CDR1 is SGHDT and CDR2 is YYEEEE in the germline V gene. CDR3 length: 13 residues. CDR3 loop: CASTEGVAGEQYF. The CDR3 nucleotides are TGTGCCAGCACCGAAGGGGTAGCAGGCGAGCAGTACTTC.

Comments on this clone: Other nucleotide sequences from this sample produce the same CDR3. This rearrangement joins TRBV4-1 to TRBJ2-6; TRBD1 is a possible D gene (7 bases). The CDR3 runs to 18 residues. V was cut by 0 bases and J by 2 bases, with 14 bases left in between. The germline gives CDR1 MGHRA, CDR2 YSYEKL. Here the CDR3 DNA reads TGCGCCAGCAGCCAAGATGCAGGGGGGAGACCTGGGGCCAACGTCCTGACTTTC. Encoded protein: CASSQDAGGRPGANVLTF.

The CDR3 here is CAISVGSGANVLTF. CDR3 coding DNA: TGTGCCATCAGTGTGGGGTCTGGGGCCAACGTCCTGACTTTC. V is TRBV10-3 and J is TRBJ2-6; D is unclear. Germline CDR1 reads ENHRY; CDR2 reads SYGVKD. The CDR3 covers 14 residues. V was shortened by 4 bases and J by 1 base, with 5 bases between the two germline ends.

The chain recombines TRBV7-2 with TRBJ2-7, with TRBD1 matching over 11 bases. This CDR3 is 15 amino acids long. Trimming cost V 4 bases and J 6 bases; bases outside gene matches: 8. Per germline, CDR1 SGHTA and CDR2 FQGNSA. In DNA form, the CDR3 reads TGTGCCAGCAGCTCCATGGACAGGGGGCCATTCGAGCAGTACTTC. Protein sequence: CASSSMDRGPFEQYF. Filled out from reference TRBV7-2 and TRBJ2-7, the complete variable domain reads GAGVSQSPSNKVTEKGKDVELRCDPISGHTALYWYRQSLGQGLEFLIYFQGNSAPDKSGLPSDRFSAERTGGSVSTLTIQRTQQEDSAVYLCASSSMDRGPFEQYFGPGTRLTVT.

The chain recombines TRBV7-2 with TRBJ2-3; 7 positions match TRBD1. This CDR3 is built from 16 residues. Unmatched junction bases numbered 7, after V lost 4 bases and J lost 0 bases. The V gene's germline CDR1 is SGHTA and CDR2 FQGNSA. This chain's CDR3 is CASSSDRVGSTDTQYF. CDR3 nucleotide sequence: TGTGCCAGCAGCTCCGACAGGGTCGGGAGCACAGATACGCAGTATTTT.

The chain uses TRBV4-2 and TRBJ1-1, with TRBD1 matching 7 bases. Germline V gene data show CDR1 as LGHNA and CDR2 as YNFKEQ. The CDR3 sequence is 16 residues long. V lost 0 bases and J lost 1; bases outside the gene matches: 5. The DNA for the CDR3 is TGTGCCAGCAGCCAAGAATACAAGGGGGCGAACACTGAAGCTTTCTTT. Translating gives CASSQEYKGANTEAFF.